This T cell receptor (beta chain) was recovered during a study of blood T cell repertoires in COVID-19. Looking at the study overall: The samples span acute and convalescent COVID-19 from the United States, Italy and Spain. T cells, B-cell-depleted T cells, or PBMCs provided the cDNA or gDNA that served as material.

CDR3 length equals 17 residues. Germline V gene lookup returns CDR1 MGHRA and CDR2 YSYEKL. Comment on this clone: The junction does not match germline at one end; this may be a read error.

In the original analysis: Amplification with reference gene primers provided the estimates of nucleated cell counts. Generated by immunoSEQ multiplex PCR, the TCRdb table keeps only in-frame clones and is missing some. The D gene and trimming were derived from the DNA, and the V and J assignments and clone size from that table. The repertoire consists of roughly 200,000 clones, with over 70% occurring once and the leading ten covering about 7.4%. The chain has TRBV4-1 and TRBJ2-1, with 11 bases matching TRBD2. The clonotype originates from a woman aged 80 or older with acute or convalescent COVID-19. The sequencing sample was made of peripheral blood. CDR3: CASSKEGRLAGFNEQFF. As DNA, the CDR3 is TGCGCCAGCAGCAAAGAAGGAAGACTAGCGGGGTTCAATGAGCAGTTCTTC.